Detailed here is one TCR beta chain. Sequencing was performed with immunoSEQ multiplex PCR; in TCRdb, only in-frame clones are kept and a portion is missing. The sample has over 70,000 clones, approximately 90% seen once. The V gene's germline CDR1 is MNHNS and CDR2 SASEGT. V lost 5 bases to trimming and J lost 2 bases, with 15 bases between them. The CDR3 has 15 residues. This specimen belongs to a study of OX40 agonist ivuxolimab in advanced cancers. The chain recombines TRBV6-1 with TRBJ2-5, with TRBD1 as a possible D gene (5 bases). The TCR comes from an adult with an advanced solid tumor such as melanoma, head and neck, liver or kidney cancer. This specimen consisted of CD4+ or CD8+ T cells sorted from blood, obtained in a trial of the OX40 agonist ivuxolimab. The CDR3 sequence: CASSPTGQPQETQYF. The CDR3 DNA reads as TGTGCCAGCAGTCCAACAGGACAACCACAAGAGACCCAGTACTTC.